One sample yielded the 27 T cell receptor beta chains listed below, sequenced in a study of cytomegalovirus exposure and HLA in healthy donors. This PCR relied on a set of 60 Vbeta primers and 13 Jbeta primers. Some clones are missing from TCRdb's copy, which holds only in-frame ones; the method was immunoSEQ multiplex PCR. Of about 120,000 clones in the sample, roughly 80% were seen once. The source material was PBMCs. The receptors originated from a man younger than 35 in good health and CMV-seropositive.

The chain carries TRBV7-9 and TRBJ2-3; D may be TRBD1 (5 bases). This CDR3 has 14 residues. Looked up from germline, CDR1 is SEHNR and CDR2 is FQNEAQ (reference sequence). V dropped 11 bases and J dropped 3 bases, with 18 bases sitting between them. The CDR3: CAGAAPVGTDTQYF. The CDR3 DNA sequence: TGTGCCGGGGCGGCCCCAGTTGGGACAGATACGCAGTATTTT.

The V and J genes are TRBV9 and TRBJ1-3; D possibly corresponds to TRBD1 (6 bases). Trimming shortened V by 0 bases and J by 3 bases, and 10 bases separated the two germline ends. CDR1 and CDR2 from the germline V gene are SGDLS and YYNGEE. The CDR3 runs to 15 residues. The CDR3 sequence is CASSVGGGYGNTIYF. The CDR3, as DNA: TGTGCCAGCAGCGTAGGTGGGGGCTATGGAAACACCATATATTTT.

V is TRBV2 and J is TRBJ1-5; TRBD1 matches 7 bases. The CDR3 is 15 amino acids. J was trimmed by 1 base and V by 5 bases; bases with no gene match: 5. From germline, CDR1 is SNHLY and CDR2 FYNNEI. The CDR3 DNA reads as TGTGCCAGCAGTCCTCCGGGACAGAGCAATCAGCCCCAGCATTTT. Encoded protein: CASSPPGQSNQPQHF.

The V gene is TRBV7-2, the J gene TRBJ1-4, with 9 bases that match TRBD1. The CDR3 length is 14 residues. The V segment lost 5 bases and the J segment 8 bases; nucleotides outside the gene matches: 6. The germline V gene has CDR1 SGHTA and CDR2 FQGNSA. The DNA of the CDR3 is TGTGCCAGCAGCACACAGGGGGCAGGGGAAAAACTGTTTTTT. Translated: CASSTQGAGEKLFF.

This chain uses TRBV4-3 with TRBJ1-6; perhaps TRBD1 as D (6 bases). The germline gives CDR1 LGHNA, CDR2 YSLEER. This CDR3 region has 17 residues. The V end was cut by 0 bases, the J end by 7 bases, with 16 bases between. CDR3 in DNA: TGCGCCAGCAGCCAAGATATAGTTGAGGGGGGGAATTCACCCCTCCACTTT. Protein product: CASSQDIVEGGNSPLHF.

The genes are TRBV7-9 and TRBJ1-5; D remains ambiguous. The CDR3 is made up of 15 amino acids. Looked up from germline, CDR1 is SEHNR and CDR2 is FQNEAQ (reference sequence). Deletions cut 5 bases from V and 0 bases from J, with 11 bases between. In DNA form, the CDR3 reads TGTGCCAGCAGCCTCTACTCGGGTAGCAATCAGCCCCAGCATTTT. As protein: CASSLYSGSNQPQHF.

The rearrangement links TRBV6-5 to TRBJ2-2, with D perhaps matching TRBD1 (7 bases). The CDR3 loop spans 16 amino acids. The V gene lost 4 bases and the J gene lost 10 bases, with 22 bases spanning the gap. Germline V gives CDR1 MNHEY, CDR2 SVGAGI. The CDR3 sequence: CASSSGGRGVGTELFF. In nucleotides, the CDR3 is TGTGCCAGCAGTTCCGGGGGCAGGGGGGTCGGTACGGAGCTGTTTTTT.

The chain joins TRBV4-3 to TRBJ2-1; tentative D call: TRBD1 (6 bases). In germline, CDR1 is LGHNA, CDR2 YSLEER. Trimming took 0 bases from V and 3 from J, leaving 12 bases between them. The CDR3 totals 16 residues. CDR3 residues: CASSQETDSFYNEQFF. CDR3 bases: TGCGCCAGCAGCCAAGAAACGGACAGTTTCTACAATGAGCAGTTCTTC.

This clone was counted once. The V and J genes are TRBV25-1 and TRBJ2-3; D possibly corresponds to TRBD2 (6 bases). This CDR3 region has 13 residues. The germline V gene encodes CDR1 MGHDK and CDR2 SYGVNS. Trimming took 8 bases from V and 2 from J, leaving 11 bases between them. The CDR3 DNA is TGTGCCAGCTCCGGGACTTACACAGATACGCAGTATTTT. Amino acid sequence: CASSGTYTDTQYF.

V is TRBV5-6 and J is TRBJ2-4; possible D gene TRBD2, 6 bases. Germline V gives CDR1 SGHDT, CDR2 YYEEEE. The CDR3 sequence is 15 residues long. Trimming pared 4 bases from V and 7 bases from J, leaving 18 bases between. The CDR3 DNA sequence: TGTGCCAGCAGCATCCGGGATCACCGGGGGAACATTCAGTACTTC. This codes for CASSIRDHRGNIQYF.

The V and J genes are TRBV7-2 and TRBJ1-1, with D possibly matching TRBD1 (5 bases). The CDR3 is 15 amino acids. V lost 1 base to trimming and J lost 5 bases, with 14 bases between them. Germline V CDR1 and CDR2: SGHTA, FQGNSA. CDR3 sequence: CASSLVLGGWTEAFF. The CDR3 DNA sequence: TGTGCCAGCAGCTTAGTATTGGGGGGATGGACTGAAGCTTTCTTT.

This chain uses TRBV30 with TRBJ1-2, with TRBD1 matching 7 bases. The ends lost 2 bases at V and 1 base at J; junction bases unmatched: 1. The germline V gene encodes CDR1 GTSNPN and CDR2 SVGIG (reference sequence). There are 13 residues in the CDR3. As DNA, the CDR3 is TGTGCCTGGAGTTACAGGGGTAACTATGGCTACACCTTC. It codes for CAWSYRGNYGYTF.

The rearrangement uses TRBV15 and TRBJ1-6; no definite D call. Germline CDR1 reads LNHNV; CDR2 reads YYDKDF (reference sequence). The CDR3 runs 14 residues. The ends were cut back, 0 bases at V and 5 bases at J, with 5 bases in the middle. The CDR3 here is CATSRDGDNSPLHF. Written as DNA, the CDR3 is TGTGCCACCAGCAGAGACGGTGATAATTCACCCCTCCACTTT.

The chain has TRBV7-2 and TRBJ2-5; no clear D. V lost 2 bases, J lost 2 bases, and 12 bases lay in between. Germline loops: CDR1 SGHTA, CDR2 FQGNSA. The CDR3 extends over 15 amino acids. CDR3 bases: TGTGCCAGCAGCTTATTTTTTACAGCTCAAGAGACCCAGTACTTC. Translation gives CASSLFFTAQETQYF.

The chain links TRBV19 to TRBJ2-3; TRBD2 matches 10 bases. Germline V gene sequence: CDR1 LNHDA, CDR2 SQIVND (reference sequence). The CDR3 is 16 residues long. The V and J ends lost 4 bases and 4 bases, in that order; junction bases with no gene match: 8. CDR3 sequence (DNA): TGTGCCAGTAGTACCCTAGCGGGAGAGGGGGCAGATACGCAGTATTTT. This codes for CASSTLAGEGADTQYF. The full variable domain, rest sourced from reference TRBV19 and TRBJ2-3, is DGGITQSPKYLFRKEGQNVTLSCEQNLNHDAMYWYRQDPGQGLRLIYYSQIVNDFQKGDIAEGYSVSREKKESFPLTVTSAQKNPTAFYLCASSTLAGEGADTQYFGPGTRLTVL.

The chain couples TRBV9 to TRBJ2-5; 11 nucleotides match TRBD2. The J segment lost 1 base and the V segment lost 0 bases, leaving 5 bases of the junction unmatched. Per the germline V gene, CDR1 is SGDLS and CDR2 is YYNGEE. CDR3 size: 17 residues. The CDR3 DNA follows: TGTGCCAGCAGCGTAGGGCTAGCGGGAGGACCCCAAGAGACCCAGTACTTC. It yields the protein CASSVGLAGGPQETQYF. The whole variable domain, remainder taken from reference TRBV9 and TRBJ2-5, is DSGVTQTPKHLITATGQRVTLRCSPRSGDLSVYWYQQSLDQGLQFLIQYYNGEERAKGNILERFSAQQFPDLHSELNLSSLELGDSALYFCASSVGLAGGPQETQYFGPGTRLLVL.

The chain has TRBV6-1 and TRBJ1-1; D is undetermined. Germline loops: CDR1 MNHNS, CDR2 SASEGT. Trimming removed 3 bases at V and 4 bases at J, with 6 bases between. This CDR3 spans 12 amino acids. For the CDR3, the DNA is TGTGCCAGCAGTGACCAAATCACTGAAGCTTTCTTT. It codes for CASSDQITEAFF.

This sequence joins TRBV5-8 and TRBJ2-1, with 7 bases fitting TRBD2. CDR3 length: 18 amino acids. V shed 0 bases, J shed 0 bases, and the junction held 9 bases outside the gene matches. Germline V gene sequence: CDR1 SGHTS, CDR2 YDEGEE. CDR3 loop: CASSLALYKRDSYNEQFF. The CDR3 DNA is TGTGCCAGCAGCTTGGCGTTGTACAAGCGGGACTCCTACAATGAGCAGTTCTTC. Full variable domain (rest looked up from reference TRBV5-8 and TRBJ2-1): EAGVTQSPTHLIKTRGQQATLRCSPISGHTSVYWYQQALGLGLQFLLWYDEGEERNRGNFPPRFSGRQFPNYSSELNVNALELEDSALYLCASSLALYKRDSYNEQFFGPGTRLTVL.

This sequence joins TRBV6-5 and TRBJ2-3, with 8 bases that match TRBD1. The ends lost 2 bases at V and 0 bases at J; junction bases unmatched: 1. The germline V gene encodes CDR1 MNHEY and CDR2 SVGAGI. CDR3 length: 15 residues. CDR3 residues: CASSYGTGSTDTQYF. CDR3 nucleotides: TGTGCCAGCAGTTACGGGACAGGCAGCACAGATACGCAGTATTTT.

V is TRBV15 and J is TRBJ2-3; D is undetermined. Germline V gene data show CDR1 as LNHNV and CDR2 as YYDKDF (reference sequence). V gave up 1 base and J gave up 4 bases, with 12 bases separating them. CDR3 size: 15 residues. The DNA for the CDR3 is TGTGCCACCAGCAGAGGTCCGTTAGCTGCAGATACGCAGTATTTT. Protein product: CATSRGPLAADTQYF.

This clone occurred a few times. V and J are TRBV6-5 and TRBJ1-6; D ambiguous. The V end lost 6 bases, the J end lost 7 bases, and 7 bases lay between the germline ends. Germline V lookup: CDR1 MNHEY, CDR2 SVGAGI. CDR3 size: 12 residues. The CDR3 region is CASRRENSPLHF. CDR3 DNA sequence: TGTGCCAGCAGGAGGGAAAATTCACCCCTCCACTTT.

The rearrangement links TRBV6-5 to TRBJ1-4, with D possibly matching TRBD1 (5 bases). This CDR3 has 13 residues. CDR1 and CDR2 from the germline V gene are MNHEY and SVGAGI. Between the trimmed V and J ends, which lost 4 bases and 4 bases, there was a span of 7 bases. The CDR3 nucleotides are TGTGCCAGCAGTTTGCAGGGTAATGAAAAACTGTTTTTT. Its protein is CASSLQGNEKLFF.

This clone showed up just a few times. This chain joins TRBV19 and TRBJ1-6; D not certain. CDR3 length: 13 residues. V gave up 6 bases and J gave up 6 bases, with 9 bases separating them. Germline lookup yields CDR1 LNHDA and CDR2 SQIVND (reference sequence). In DNA, the CDR3 is TGTGCCAGTAGCGGGGTTTTTAATTCACCCCTCCACTTT. Protein product: CASSGVFNSPLHF. Using reference TRBV19 and TRBJ1-6 for the parts outside the CDR3, the full variable domain is DGGITQSPKYLFRKEGQNVTLSCEQNLNHDAMYWYRQDPGQGLRLIYYSQIVNDFQKGDIAEGYSVSREKKESFPLTVTSAQKNPTAFYLCASSGVFNSPLHFGNGTRLTVT.

The rearrangement links TRBV6-5 to TRBJ1-1, with 8 bases fitting TRBD1. Unmatched junction bases numbered 8, after V lost 6 bases and J lost 5 bases. Germline CDR1 is MNHEY and CDR2 is SVGAGI. The length of the CDR3 is 14 residues. In DNA form, the CDR3 reads TGTGCCAGCAGATCCGATCAGGGGGCGACTGAAGCTTTCTTT. It codes for CASRSDQGATEAFF.

The V gene is TRBV6-5, the J gene TRBJ2-2; tentative D call: TRBD2 (6 bases). V gave up 0 bases and J gave up 0 bases, with 8 bases separating them. The CDR3 loop spans 16 amino acids. The germline V gene has CDR1 MNHEY and CDR2 SVGAGI. CDR3 nucleotides: TGTGCCAGCAGTTACTCTGCTAGCGCGAACACCGGGGAGCTGTTTTTT. This gives the protein CASSYSASANTGELFF.

The J gene is TRBJ2-7, the V gene TRBV7-2; D is perhaps TRBD1 (6 bases). Per the germline V gene, CDR1 is SGHTA and CDR2 is FQGNSA. Trimming took 6 bases from V and 3 from J, leaving 15 bases between them. This CDR3 is 14 amino acids long. The chain's CDR3 is CASRGSGQGYEQYF. CDR3 sequence (DNA): TGTGCCAGCAGGGGGTCGGGACAAGGCTACGAGCAGTACTTC. Full variable domain (remainder filled in from reference TRBV7-2 and TRBJ2-7): GAGVSQSPSNKVTEKGKDVELRCDPISGHTALYWYRQSLGQGLEFLIYFQGNSAPDKSGLPSDRFSAERTGGSVSTLTIQRTQQEDSAVYLCASRGSGQGYEQYFGPGTRLTVT.

The chain is built from TRBV7-2 and TRBJ1-2; 11 bases are shared with TRBD1. Germline V gene lookup returns CDR1 SGHTA and CDR2 FQGNSA. This CDR3 is built from 16 residues. V gave up 5 bases and J gave up 7 bases; unmatched junction bases: 12. The CDR3 nucleotides read TGTGCCAGCAGCAGAGGGACAGGGGGTGTAATGGGTGGCTACACCTTC. It translates to CASSRGTGGVMGGYTF.